These T cell receptor beta chains were read from a single sample in a study of cytomegalovirus exposure and HLA in healthy donors. Sequencing used immunoSEQ multiplex PCR; TCRdb keeps in-frame clones, though not all of them. The sample has about 180,000 clones, 75% to 85% seen once; the top ten hold around 1.5%. What was sequenced was PBMCs. The receptors originated from a man younger than 35 in good health and CMV-seronegative. The CDR3 runs from the conserved cysteine through the conserved F or W. The D gene is left open where the match is weak. Expanded clones get a size class; other rows say once, few or many, or leave the size out.

d_gene	abundance	v_gene	j_gene	CDR3nt	CDR3aa
TRBD2	-	TRBV27	TRBJ2-1	TGTGCCAGCAGCGCCCCGGGACTAGAAAATGAGCAGTTCTTC	CASSAPGLENEQFF
-	few	TRBV4-1	TRBJ1-5	TGCGCCAGCAGCCAAGATCTCAGCGGACAGCCCCAGCATTTT	CASSQDLSGQPQHF
-	-	TRBV30	TRBJ1-1	TGTGCCCGGACCCTTTCGAACACTGAAGCTTTCTTT	CARTLSNTEAFF
TRBD2	once	TRBV5-1	TRBJ2-3	TGCGCCAGCAGCTTTGGTGCGGGGGACCGCACAGATACGCAGTATTTT	CASSFGAGDRTDTQYF
-	once	TRBV6-6	TRBJ1-6	TGTGCCAGCAGTGTTACGGGAAATAATTCACCCCTCCACTTT	CASSVTGNNSPLHF
-	-	TRBV10-1	TRBJ2-1	TGCGCCAGCAGTGAGTCTCGGCTAGCGCCCACCTCCTACAATGAGCAGTTCTTC	CASSESRLAPTSYNEQFF
-	-	TRBV28	TRBJ1-2	TGTGCCAGCAGAAACCCCGACAGGACCTATGGCTACACCTTC	CASRNPDRTYGYTF
TRBD2	-	TRBV7-2	TRBJ2-7	TGTGCCAGCAGCTTAGCGACGGCTAGCGGGGATACCTACGAGCAGTACTTC	CASSLATASGDTYEQYF
-	-	TRBV5-5	TRBJ1-3	TGTGCCAGCGTCTCCGCGCCATACTCTGGAAACACCATATATTTT	CASVSAPYSGNTIYF
TRBD1	-	TRBV14	TRBJ1-1	TGTGCCAGCAGCCGGGGGGGACAGGGGCTAATGAACACTGAAGCTTTCTTT	CASSRGGQGLMNTEAFF
-	-	TRBV11-2	TRBJ1-2	TGTGCCAGCAGCTCCTCACACAGGGGCTACACCTTC	CASSSSHRGYTF
TRBD1	-	TRBV6-5	TRBJ1-2	TGTGCCAGCAGTTCCGGGACAGGGGGCTTACGTGGCTACACCTTC	CASSSGTGGLRGYTF
TRBD2	-	TRBV29-1	TRBJ2-2	TGCAGCGTTTTCGGGACTAGCGGGGGACACACCGGGGAGCTGTTTTTT	CSVFGTSGGHTGELFF
-	few	TRBV30	TRBJ2-4	TGTGCCTGGAGTTCGGGATTAGCCAAAAACATTCAGTACTTC	CAWSSGLAKNIQYF
-	-	TRBV11-1	TRBJ2-2	TGTGCCAGCAGCTTAGCGCGGGGACTCACGGGGGAGCTGTTTTTT	CASSLARGLTGELFF
TRBD1	-	TRBV27	TRBJ2-2	TGTGCCAGCAGTTTTGATTACAGGGGGACCGGGGAGCTGTTTTTT	CASSFDYRGTGELFF
TRBD1	-	TRBV28	TRBJ2-1	TGTGCCATCGGGACAGCTCTGTCACGCTCCTACAATGAGCAGTTCTTC	CAIGTALSRSYNEQFF
TRBD2	-	TRBV2	TRBJ2-5	TGTGCCAGCAGGAAGACTGGGGGACTAGCGGGAGCGGAGACCCAGTACTTC	CASRKTGGLAGAETQYF
TRBD1	-	TRBV7-3	TRBJ2-3	TGTGCCAGCAGCTTAAGGGACAGGGTCACAGATACGCAGTATTTT	CASSLRDRVTDTQYF
-	-	TRBV27	TRBJ2-7	TGTGCCAGCAGCCCACGACGTGGGGGAGGCCCCTTGAACGAGCAGTACTTC	CASSPRRGGGPLNEQYF
TRBD1	once	TRBV23-1	TRBJ1-5	TGCGCCAGCAGTCAATTCTTCCAGGGGGCTTTTTGCAATCAGCCCCAGCATTTT	CASSQFFQGAFCNQPQHF
-	few	TRBV9	TRBJ1-2	TGTGCCAGCAGGAGGGCGGGCTACACCTTC	CASRRAGYTF
TRBD2	-	TRBV5-8	TRBJ2-1	TGTGCCAGCAGCCCCGGGACTAGGAGCTCCTACAATGAGCAGTTCTTC	CASSPGTRSSYNEQFF
TRBD1	-	TRBV5-1	TRBJ1-4	TGCGCCAGCAGCTTGGGGGACAGGGCGGTTAATGAAAAACTGTTTTTT	CASSLGDRAVNEKLFF
TRBD2	-	TRBV5-1	TRBJ2-5	TGCGCCAGCAGCTTGGGCGGTCAGCGGGGGCACGAGACCCAGTACTTC	CASSLGGQRGHETQYF
TRBD2	-	TRBV27	TRBJ2-1	TGTGCCAGCAGTTTAGACGGGACTAGCGGGAGGGTAGGCAATGAGCAGTTCTTC	CASSLDGTSGRVGNEQFF
-	-	TRBV10-3	TRBJ2-7	TGTGCCTCGGCCGGGAGTAGTAGGAACGAGCAGTACTTC	CASAGSSRNEQYF
-	-	TRBV28	TRBJ2-7	TGTGCCAGCACGTCGGAGCTCGGGGCCTACGAGCAGTACTTC	CASTSELGAYEQYF
-	-	TRBV18	TRBJ1-5	TGTACCAGCTCACCATCAGGGGTCCACCAGCCCCAGCATTTT	CTSSPSGVHQPQHF
-	-	TRBV5-6	TRBJ2-1	TGTGCCAGCAGCTTGGGGGGGGTGGATGAGCAGTTCTTC	CASSLGGVDEQFF
TRBD2	-	TRBV5-1	TRBJ2-2	TGCGCCAGCAGCTTGGCCCCTCCGGGAGGGACCGGGGAGCTGTTTTTT	CASSLAPPGGTGELFF
-	-	TRBV5-1	TRBJ2-7	TGCGCCAGCTTAAGAGCCGGTACCACCCGCGAGCAGTACTTC	CASLRAGTTREQYF
-	-	TRBV5-1	TRBJ2-7	TGCGCCAGCAGCCTAGGATACTCGACAGTTAACTCCTACGAGCAGTACTTC	CASSLGYSTVNSYEQYF
TRBD1	few	TRBV2	TRBJ1-2	TGTGCCAGCATGGGTATGGACAGGGTGAACTATGGCTACACCTTC	CASMGMDRVNYGYTF
-	-	TRBV6-6	TRBJ1-1	TGTGCCAGCAGTTTCCTTGACTCCCTGATGAACACTGAAGCTTTCTTT	CASSFLDSLMNTEAFF
TRBD2	-	TRBV27	TRBJ2-3	TGTGCCAGCACCCTTACACAGGGACTAGCGGGAGCCACAGATACGCAGTATTTT	CASTLTQGLAGATDTQYF
-	-	TRBV10-3	TRBJ2-5	TGTGCCATCAGTGAGCATCACCAAGAGACCCAGTACTTC	CAISEHHQETQYF
TRBD1	-	TRBV30	TRBJ1-3	TGTGCCTGGTCCTTTGGGACAGGGGGAAACACCATATATTTT	CAWSFGTGGNTIYF
-	-	TRBV27	TRBJ1-1	TGTGCCAGCAGTTTAGCGGCGGGCACTGAAGCTTTCTTT	CASSLAAGTEAFF
-	-	TRBV29-1	TRBJ2-3	TGCAGCGTTTTTCAGCGTCGCCTTAGCACAGATACGCAGTATTTT	CSVFQRRLSTDTQYF
TRBD1	-	TRBV5-1	TRBJ2-1	TGCGCCAGCAGCCGGGGACAGGGGGCCGCCTACAATGAGCAGTTCTTC	CASSRGQGAAYNEQFF
TRBD1	-	TRBV2	TRBJ2-2	TGCTGGGGGACAGGGAGAGGTGGGGAGCTGTTTTTT	CWGTGRGGELFF
-	-	TRBV6-1	TRBJ2-2	TGTGCCAGCAGTCTAATCGGACAGAACACCGGGGAGCTGTTTTTT	CASSLIGQNTGELFF
TRBD2	-	TRBV18	TRBJ2-7	TGTGCCAGCTCCCCGGGGGGTAAACCCATCGAGCAGTACTTC	CASSPGGKPIEQYF
-	-	TRBV28	TRBJ1-2	TGTGCCAGCACAGGCTCCTCAAGACAGTTTCGCTATGGCTACACCTTC	CASTGSSRQFRYGYTF
TRBD1	-	TRBV15	TRBJ1-1	TGTGCCACCAGCAAAGGGGGCGCGGAGAACACTGAAGCTTTCTTT	CATSKGGAENTEAFF
-	-	TRBV30	TRBJ1-4	TGTGCCTTGCGGGAGGGATACGCTGAAAAACTGTTTTTT	CALREGYAEKLFF
-	-	TRBV25-1	TRBJ2-7	TGTGCCAGCAGTGAATGGGTCGGCTCGGGCGAGCAGTACTTC	CASSEWVGSGEQYF
TRBD1	-	TRBV30	TRBJ1-2	TGTGCCTGGGTCATCACAGGGGGCGGAGGCGGCTACACCTTC	CAWVITGGGGGYTF
-	few	TRBV7-8	TRBJ2-3	TGTGCCAGCAGCTTAGCGGGCCAAGCTACGCAGTATTTT	CASSLAGQATQYF
TRBD1	-	TRBV9	TRBJ2-5	TGTGCCAGCACCCCGGGACAGAAGCAAGAGACCCAGTACTTC	CASTPGQKQETQYF
TRBD1	-	TRBV7-9	TRBJ1-1	TGTGCCAGCAGCTCACTCACAGGGGGATACACTGAAGCTTTCTTT	CASSSLTGGYTEAFF